This section outlines one TCR beta chain sequence together with its context. Its antigen is undetermined. The germline V and J ends were trimmed by 4 bases and 8 bases, with 13 bases remaining between them. This CDR3 is 13 amino acids long. Germline-derived CDR1 and CDR2 are SGDLS and YYNGEE. The data are from a study of T cell repertoires in cytomegalovirus infection. Study-level information: Public signatures in TCR beta pointed to CMV infection and matching HLA type. Study observations and caveats: Based on cumulative public TCR beta family frequency, carriers of CMV plus the relevant HLA were identified.

TCRdb independently ran MiXCR on the reads; one entry per CDR3 protein. Of 200,000 or so distinct CDR3 sequences in the sample, about 40% were seen once. Source: CD8+ T cells from cultured PBMCs, taken from culture after CMV antigen stimulation. This TCR derives from a human donor in good health (CMV status not recorded). Some clones in this sample may be carry-over from other donors' samples. V usage is TRBV9 and J usage is TRBJ2-1; no definite D call. The CDR3 DNA reads as TGTGCCAGCAGCCCAAGGGTGGAAGATGAGCAGTTCTTC. Encoded protein: CASSPRVEDEQFF.